This T cell receptor beta chain was profiled in a study of blood T cells in healthy people across ages. Regarding the study as a whole: Age advanced and TCR beta diversity per million T cells fell, roughly linearly.

Combining a sample-barcoded 5' primer with a J-beta primer mix, a second PCR ran for about 7 to 11 cycles. Sequencing of every sample gave 3 million or more CDR3-containing paired-end reads. TCRdb independently ran MiXCR on the 5' RACE reads; one entry per CDR3 protein. The sample has some 1.1 million distinct CDR3 sequences, 30% to 40% seen once; the top ten hold roughly 13%. This clonotype appeared a few times. Its target is unknown. The clonotype comes from a man aged 18 to 30 in good health. The sample taken for sequencing was blood.

The CDR3 nucleotides read TGTGCCAGCTCACCGCTAGCGGAAGAGACCCAGTACTTC. Translated: CASSPLAEETQYF. The V and J genes are TRBV18 and TRBJ2-5; 7 nucleotides match TRBD2. Germline V lookup: CDR1 KGHSH, CDR2 LQKENI. J gave up 3 bases and V 3 bases, and 1 base lay outside the gene matches. The CDR3 sequence is 13 residues long.